The rows below give T cell receptor beta chains drawn from one sample of a study of T-cell memory formation after mild COVID-19. TCRdb re-derived calls from the 5' RACE reads in MiXCR, one entry per CDR3 protein. Found here are fewer than 350,000 distinct CDR3 sequences, about a sixth of them singletons; the top ten hold 20% to 25%. Sequenced input: PBMCs or a T cell subset sorted from them (not recorded which). The receptors here all came from a man in his late teens or twenties who had mild COVID-19 (a few samples of this study predate the infection). Cell type and time point are not known. The CDR3 runs from the conserved cysteine through the conserved F or W. D genes are given only for firm matches. Where a row states a size, it is once, few, many or the class of an expanded clone; other rows omit it.

V	size	J	D	DNA	CDR3
TRBV11-2	.	TRBJ2-5	TRBD2	TGTGCCAGCAGCTTAGGTTCTAGCGGGGCTCGGGAGACCCAGTACTTC	CASSLGSSGARETQYF
TRBV6-2/TRBV6-3	few	TRBJ2-1	.	TGTGCCAGCAGAAGGGAATTGGGTGAGCAGTTCTTC	CASRRELGEQFF
TRBV5-6	.	TRBJ2-2	TRBD1	TGTGCCAGCAGCTTGGGACAGGGGGTCCGGACCGGGGAGCTGTTTTTT	CASSLGQGVRTGELFF
TRBV12-5	few	TRBJ2-2	TRBD1	TGTGCTAGTGCCCCAGGACAGGGAAACACCGGGGAGCTGTTTTTT	CASAPGQGNTGELFF
TRBV2	.	TRBJ2-2	TRBD1	TGTGCCAGCAGCCAAACCCGGGACAGGGCGAACACCGGGGAGCTGTTTTTT	CASSQTRDRANTGELFF
TRBV19	.	TRBJ2-3	.	TGTGCCAGTACCGGAACCCTTCCTGATACGCAGTATTTT	CASTGTLPDTQYF
TRBV11-2	few	TRBJ2-1	TRBD1	TGTGCCAGCAGCTTCGGGGACAGCGGCGGCGATGAGCAGTTCTTC	CASSFGDSGGDEQFF
TRBV27	few	TRBJ1-5	.	TGTGCCAGCAGTCCCGGGGGTGCCACGAGGCGGCCCCAGCATTTT	CASSPGGATRRPQHF
TRBV5-6	once	TRBJ1-1	.	TGTGCCAGCAGCTGGGACACAGAAAACACTGAAGCTTTCTTT	CASSWDTENTEAFF
TRBV6-4	few	TRBJ2-5	TRBD2	TGTGCCAGCAGTGTAAGCGGGGGGGCCCAAGAGACCCAGTACTTC	CASSVSGGAQETQYF
TRBV12-3/TRBV12-4	few	TRBJ2-3	TRBD2	TGTGCCAGCACCACCCGGCCTAGCGGGGCGGGAGATACGCAGTATTTT	CASTTRPSGAGDTQYF
TRBV27	.	TRBJ1-1	.	TGTGCCATCAAAGCGTACCTAGGAGCTGAAGCTTTCTTT	CAIKAYLGAEAFF
TRBV10-2	.	TRBJ1-4	.	TGCGCCAGCAGTGACTCCAGGGCGGAAAAACTGTTTTTT	CASSDSRAEKLFF
TRBV19	few	TRBJ1-2	.	TGTGCCAGTAAGAAGGGCGTGGAAGGCTACACCTTC	CASKKGVEGYTF
TRBV7-2	few	TRBJ2-3	TRBD2	TGTGCCAGCAGCTTAGCGCCGGCTAGCGGGGGAAATACGCAGTATTTT	CASSLAPASGGNTQYF
TRBV11-2	few	TRBJ2-2	TRBD1	TGTGCCAGCAGCATCCGGGACAGGGTTAACACCGGGGAGCTGTTTTTT	CASSIRDRVNTGELFF
TRBV14	few	TRBJ1-2	.	TGTGCCAGCAGCCAAGAGTTCATGGCAGTTCAGGGGTACACCTTC	CASSQEFMAVQGYTF
TRBV28	few	TRBJ1-5	.	TGTGCCAGTGGCCTGGGGACGGGCAATCAGCCCCAGCATTTT	CASGLGTGNQPQHF
TRBV7-9	.	TRBJ2-3	TRBD1	TGTGCCAGCAGCTTAGCAGCAGACAGGGGTTGGGCAGATACGCAGTATTTT	CASSLAADRGWADTQYF
TRBV7-2	.	TRBJ2-3	TRBD2	TGTGCCAGCTCTGCCCTAGCGGGGAGTGATGGAAAGCAGTATTTT	CASSALAGSDGKQYF
TRBV19	.	TRBJ1-5	.	TGTGCCAGTCATACCCGCCGGGATAGCAATCAGCCCCAGCATTTT	CASHTRRDSNQPQHF
TRBV5-1	many	TRBJ2-3	.	TGCGCCAGCAGCTTCATAGATACGCAGTATTTT	CASSFIDTQYF
TRBV2	many	TRBJ2-1	TRBD2	TGTGCCAGCGGCACTCCCGAACTAGCGGGGGAAGAGAATGAGCAGTTCTTC	CASGTPELAGEENEQFF